The source of this TCR beta chain is a study of T cells in Graves' hyperthyroidism and ophthalmopathy. Germline lookup yields CDR1 SGHRS and CDR2 YFSETQ. The CDR3 covers 14 residues. Trimming took 0 bases from V and 6 from J, leaving 9 bases between them. TCR beta CDR3 regions were amplified from RNA. The TCR CDR3 was amplified in a first-round RT-PCR using the HTBI primer set. TCRdb re-derived calls from the multiplex PCR reads in MiXCR, one entry per CDR3 protein. The sample yields 750,000 to 950,000 distinct CDR3 sequences, over 35% seen once. Graves' hyperthyroidism qualified as stable when ophthalmopathy did not progress within 18 months. Using around 10 ml of fresh peripheral blood, PBMCs were prepared. This clonotype was seen a handful of times.

The clonotype comes from a man between 18 and 35 years old with Graves' hyperthyroidism. The sample comprised blood. The gene calls are TRBV5-1 and TRBJ2-2; D is unclear. The CDR3 reads CASSLGHGAGELFF. The DNA of the CDR3 is TGCGCCAGCAGCTTGGGTCACGGCGCCGGGGAGCTGTTTTTT. Full variable domain (remainder filled in from reference TRBV5-1 and TRBJ2-2): KAGVTQTPRYLIKTRGQQVTLSCSPISGHRSVSWYQQTPGQGLQFLFEYFSETQRNKGNFPGRFSGRQFSNSRSEMNVSTLELGDSALYLCASSLGHGAGELFFGEGSRLTVL.